This T cell receptor (beta chain) appears in the sequencing data of a study of T cell repertoires in aging, cancer and after chemotherapy. Per germline, CDR1 LGHNA and CDR2 YSLEER. The CDR3 length is 16 residues. Unmatched junction bases numbered 7, after V lost 2 bases and J lost 6 bases. A mixed TRB-A/B primer pool amplified rearranged TRB by multiplex touch-down PCR. TCRdb processed the multiplex PCR reads anew with MiXCR; each CDR3 protein has one entry. The data contain several thousand distinct CDR3 sequences, about two fifths of them singletons. Amplification of TCR beta used genomic DNA extracted from peripheral blood.

The rearrangement links TRBV4-3 to TRBJ2-1, with 10 bases identical to TRBD2. The receptor was derived from a human donor with a solid tumor. Sequencing used blood. CDR3 in DNA: TGCGCCAGCAGCCAACTCGGACTAGCGGACCTCAATGAGCAGTTCTTC. Translation: CASSQLGLADLNEQFF.